Below, 29 T cell receptor beta chains from the same sample are listed, as sequenced in a study of blood T cell repertoires in COVID-19. The protocol was immunoSEQ multiplex PCR, while the TCRdb copy is restricted to in-frame clones and leaves out a portion. The sample has roughly 130,000 clones; around 87% are singletons. The sample taken for sequencing was peripheral blood. The receptor source for this set is a woman aged 60 to 75 with acute or convalescent COVID-19.

The CDR3 here is CASSSSGSRNEQFF. The DNA of the CDR3 is TGCGCCAGCAGCTCTAGCGGGAGTAGAAATGAGCAGTTCTTC. V and J are TRBV5-1 and TRBJ2-1, with TRBD2 identical over 10 bases. V shed 3 bases and J 7 bases; nucleotides not matched to a gene: 4. The CDR3 is 14 amino acids. Germline V CDR1 and CDR2: SGHRS, YFSETQ.

The CDR3 protein is CASSEAISGGEQYV. CDR3 in DNA: TGTGCCAGCAGTGAAGCGATAAGCGGCGGCGAGCAGTACGTC. The gene calls are TRBV6-1 and TRBJ2-7; weak D call: TRBD2 (5 bases). Germline CDR1 MNHNS, CDR2 SASEGT. V lost 0 bases and J lost 6, with 12 bases in between. The CDR3 is made up of 14 amino acids.

The chain is built from TRBV27 and TRBJ2-1; D gene unclear. Per germline, CDR1 MNHEY and CDR2 SMNVEV (reference sequence). Trimming took 3 bases from V and 1 from J, leaving 13 bases between them. This CDR3 comprises 16 residues. Here the CDR3 DNA reads TGTGCCAGCAGTTTCTTACCGCGAGGATCCTACAATGAGCAGTTCTTC. The encoded protein is CASSFLPRGSYNEQFF.

This clone appeared once. The genes are TRBV19 and TRBJ1-2; D gene uncertain. Trimming stripped 7 bases from V and 9 bases from J, with 21 bases between. There are 14 residues in the CDR3. The V gene's germline CDR1 is LNHDA and CDR2 SQIVND (reference sequence). The CDR3 here is CASTSGGLPRSYTF. The CDR3, as DNA: TGTGCCAGTACCTCAGGCGGGCTCCCGAGGAGCTACACCTTC.

The chain carries TRBV28 and TRBJ2-2; TRBD1 agrees at 7 bases. The CDR3 extends over 15 amino acids. The V and J ends lost 6 bases and 3 bases, in that order; junction bases with no gene match: 7. The germline V gene encodes CDR1 MDHEN and CDR2 SYDVKM. The CDR3 loop reads CASRAEGAYTGELFF. CDR3 DNA: TGTGCCAGCAGAGCCGAGGGGGCCTACACCGGGGAGCTGTTTTTT.

The chain links TRBV5-6 to TRBJ2-5; 8 bases align to TRBD1. Germline lookup yields CDR1 SGHDT and CDR2 YYEEEE. The junction had 2 bases not matched to a gene; V was cut back by 0 bases and J by 4 bases. The CDR3 covers 14 residues. CDR3 in amino acids: CASSLGQGAETQYF. The CDR3, as DNA: TGTGCCAGCAGCTTGGGGCAGGGGGCAGAGACCCAGTACTTC.

This chain links TRBV12-3 or TRBV12-4 with TRBJ1-1, with 7 bases identical to TRBD1. The CDR3 is 13 residues long. V lost 3 bases to trimming and J lost 5 bases; unmatched junction nucleotides: 3. CDR3 residues: CASSFGQETEAFF. The CDR3 bases are TGTGCCAGCAGTTTCGGACAGGAGACTGAAGCTTTCTTT.

The rearrangement links TRBV5-1 to TRBJ1-6; 7 bases match TRBD1. Germline trimming cut 3 bases from V and 9 bases from J; bases unmatched to any gene: 9. Germline V gene sequence: CDR1 SGHRS, CDR2 YFSETQ. The CDR3 has 15 residues. DNA for the CDR3: TGCGCCAGCAGCTCCCGACAGGGACCGGGTTCACCCCTCCACTTT. Amino acids: CASSSRQGPGSPLHF. Full variable domain (missing parts from reference TRBV5-1 and TRBJ1-6): KAGVTQTPRYLIKTRGQQVTLSCSPISGHRSVSWYQQTPGQGLQFLFEYFSETQRNKGNFPGRFSGRQFSNSRSEMNVSTLELGDSALYLCASSSRQGPGSPLHFGNGTRLTVT.

The CDR3 sequence: CATSDPTGEGNTIYF. The CDR3 DNA is TGTGCCACCAGTGACCCCACAGGGGAAGGAAACACCATATATTTT. The V call is TRBV24-1, the J call TRBJ1-3, with 7 bases lining up with TRBD1. The CDR3 covers 15 residues. Trimming removed 4 bases from V and 4 bases from J; junction bases left unmatched: 6. The V gene's germline CDR1 is KGHDR and CDR2 SFDVKD.

The gene calls are TRBV2 and TRBJ2-5, with 7 nucleotides matching TRBD2. V lost 11 bases, J lost 3 bases, and 9 bases stayed unmatched. The germline CDR1 and CDR2 sequences are SNHLY and FYNNEI. The CDR3 has 13 residues. The CDR3 nucleotides are TGTGCCGCAGTCAGACTAGCTGAAGAGACCCAGTACTTC. Protein sequence: CAAVRLAEETQYF.

The chain is built from TRBV5-1 and TRBJ2-3; D not certain. V lost 7 bases and J 0 bases, leaving 12 bases between the germline ends. This CDR3 is 14 amino acids long. Germline values: CDR1 SGHRS, CDR2 YFSETQ. In nucleotides, the CDR3 is TGCGCCAGCTATTCCGGAGATAGCACAGATACGCAGTATTTT. It is translated as CASYSGDSTDTQYF. Drawing the rest from reference TRBV5-1 and TRBJ2-3, the complete variable domain is KAGVTQTPRYLIKTRGQQVTLSCSPISGHRSVSWYQQTPGQGLQFLFEYFSETQRNKGNFPGRFSGRQFSNSRSEMNVSTLELGDSALYLCASYSGDSTDTQYFGPGTRLTVL.

This clone has a single count. CDR3 nucleotide sequence: TGCGCCAGCAGGGCAGGGGATAACGAAAAACTGTTTTTT. It translates to CASRAGDNEKLFF. V usage is TRBV5-1 and J usage is TRBJ1-4; D possibly corresponds to TRBD1 (6 bases). This CDR3 is built from 13 residues. The V end lost 5 bases, the J end lost 8 bases, and 13 bases lay between the germline ends. Germline V CDR1 and CDR2: SGHRS, YFSETQ. The variable domain in full, with the rest retrieved from reference TRBV5-1 and TRBJ1-4, is KAGVTQTPRYLIKTRGQQVTLSCSPISGHRSVSWYQQTPGQGLQFLFEYFSETQRNKGNFPGRFSGRQFSNSRSEMNVSTLELGDSALYLCASRAGDNEKLFFGSGTQLSVL.

On this clone: Other nucleotide sequences from this sample produce the same CDR3. V usage is TRBV18 and J usage is TRBJ2-5; D not certain. CDR3 size: 13 residues. Trimming shortened V by 2 bases and J by 1 base, and 5 bases separated the two germline ends. The V gene's germline CDR1 is KGHSH and CDR2 LQKENI. The CDR3 spells CASSPSVQETQYF. CDR3 bases: TGTGCCAGCTCACCATCGGTCCAAGAGACCCAGTACTTC.

The chain is built from TRBV12-3 or TRBV12-4 and TRBJ1-1, with D perhaps matching TRBD1 (6 bases). This CDR3 is built from 13 residues. The V end was cut by 5 bases, the J end by 4 bases, with 11 bases between. The CDR3 region is CASSAQGGTEAFF. CDR3 nucleotide sequence: TGTGCCAGCAGTGCACAGGGTGGCACTGAAGCTTTCTTT.

This chain links TRBV19 with TRBJ1-1; D gene unclear. The V and J ends lost 0 bases and 1 base respectively, with 3 bases between them. Germline V gene data show CDR1 as LNHDA and CDR2 as SQIVND (reference sequence). The CDR3 runs 13 residues. CDR3 amino acids: CASSIDKNTEAFF. The CDR3 coding sequence is TGTGCCAGTAGTATAGATAAGAACACTGAAGCTTTCTTT.

In nucleotides, the CDR3 is TGTGCCAGCAGGTTAGGGGGAGCCTCCACCGGGGAGCTGTTTTTT. Translated, it gives CASRLGGASTGELFF. V and J are TRBV2 and TRBJ2-2; D might be TRBD1 (6 bases). CDR3 size: 15 residues. V lost 6 bases to trimming and J lost 4 bases, with 15 bases between them. CDR1 is SNHLY and CDR2 is FYNNEI in the germline V gene. The complete variable domain, with remaining parts taken from reference TRBV2 and TRBJ2-2, reads EPEVTQTPSHQVTQMGQEVILRCVPISNHLYFYWYRQILGQKVEFLVSFYNNEISEKSEIFDDQFSVERPDGSNFTLKIRSTKLEDSAMYFCASRLGGASTGELFFGEGSRLTVL.

This chain connects TRBV7-8 to TRBJ1-3, with 8 nucleotides matching TRBD1. The CDR3 consists of 16 residues. The J segment lost 0 bases and the V segment lost 5 bases, leaving 6 bases of the junction unmatched. Germline CDR1 and CDR2: SGHVS and FQNEAQ. The CDR3 DNA is TGTGCCAGCAGCGATGGGACAGGCTACTCTGGAAACACCATATATTTT. This encodes CASSDGTGYSGNTIYF.

The chain couples TRBV5-1 to TRBJ1-1; 7 bases agree with TRBD1. The V gene end was trimmed by 0 bases and the J gene end by 5 bases; junction bases not matched to a gene: 4. The CDR3 totals 14 residues. Germline CDR1 SGHRS, CDR2 YFSETQ. The CDR3 region has the DNA TGCGCCAGCAGCTTGGGACAGGGTGGGACTGAAGCTTTCTTT. This encodes CASSLGQGGTEAFF. Full variable domain (rest looked up from reference TRBV5-1 and TRBJ1-1): KAGVTQTPRYLIKTRGQQVTLSCSPISGHRSVSWYQQTPGQGLQFLFEYFSETQRNKGNFPGRFSGRQFSNSRSEMNVSTLELGDSALYLCASSLGQGGTEAFFGQGTRLTVV.

As to this clone: A read error may account for a junction end that differs from germline. The rearrangement joins TRBV30 to TRBJ1-1; D is unclear. This CDR3 is 12 amino acids long. The V gene's germline CDR1 is GTSNPN and CDR2 SVGIG (reference sequence). The DNA for the CDR3 is TGTACCTGGAGTGTATCCAGGAACGAAGCTTTCTTT. Protein sequence: CTWSVSRNEAFF.

A few counts support this clone. The chain recombines TRBV28 with TRBJ2-7; the match to TRBD1 covers 7 bases. This CDR3 contains 15 residues. Looked up from germline, CDR1 is MDHEN and CDR2 is SYDVKM. With V trimmed by 3 bases and J by 2 bases, 7 bases remained unmatched. The CDR3 loop reads CASSLPTGMTYEQYF. The CDR3 nucleotides are TGTGCCAGCAGTTTGCCGACAGGGATGACCTACGAGCAGTACTTC.

The gene calls are TRBV19 and TRBJ1-1, with D maybe TRBD1 (5 bases). Germline V gives CDR1 LNHDA, CDR2 SQIVND (reference sequence). CDR3 length: 16 amino acids. V was clipped by 4 bases and J by 4 bases, with 19 bases between them. CDR3 in amino acids: CASSTPPGTRATEAFF. CDR3 nucleotides: TGTGCCAGTAGTACTCCCCCCGGAACCAGGGCCACTGAAGCTTTCTTT.

This clone showed up just once. This chain links TRBV18 with TRBJ1-2; D remains unclear. Germline-derived CDR1 and CDR2 are KGHSH and LQKENI. CDR3 length equals 13 residues. Trimming took off 3 bases at V and 8 bases at J, with 13 bases between the two ends. The CDR3 nucleotides are TGTGCCAGCTCACCGGGCATATTTGACGGCTACACCTTC. Encoded protein: CASSPGIFDGYTF.

This sequence joins TRBV9 and TRBJ1-1, with a possible D match to TRBD1 (6 bases). Trimming removed 3 bases at V and 1 base at J, with 13 bases between. Germline loops: CDR1 SGDLS, CDR2 YYNGEE. This CDR3 spans 15 amino acids. CDR3 in DNA: TGTGCCAGCAGCGGCGCGACAGGAGGGAACACTGAAGCTTTCTTT. Amino acids: CASSGATGGNTEAFF.

J is TRBJ2-2 and V is TRBV5-5, with 9 positions matching TRBD1. This CDR3 comprises 14 residues. The V and J ends lost 10 bases and 8 bases, in that order; junction bases with no gene match: 12. In germline, CDR1 is SGHKS, CDR2 YYEKEE (reference sequence). The CDR3, as DNA: TGTGCCTGCCGGGACAGGGAGATGTTAGGGGAGCTGTTTTTT. Protein product: CACRDREMLGELFF.

The J gene is TRBJ1-5, the V gene TRBV6-5; D is possibly TRBD1 (6 bases). The CDR3 is 16 amino acids. V was clipped by 2 bases and J by 9 bases, with 20 bases between them. CDR1 is MNHEY, CDR2 SVGAGI, per germline. The CDR3 DNA is TGTGCCAGCAGTTACAAATGGGAACAGGGCAGATGGCCCCAGCATTTT. It is translated as CASSYKWEQGRWPQHF.

The chain is built from TRBV7-9 and TRBJ2-6; a weak D match, TRBD1 (5 bases). Trimming removed 5 bases from V and 0 bases from J, with 8 bases in between. Germline V gives CDR1 SEHNR, CDR2 FQNEAQ (reference sequence). The CDR3 length is 15 residues. CDR3 sequence reads: CASSPTVSGANVLTF. Written as DNA, the CDR3 is TGTGCCAGCAGCCCGACAGTCTCTGGGGCCAACGTCCTGACTTTC.

This chain joins TRBV30 and TRBJ2-3; D perhaps matches TRBD2 (5 bases). The CDR3 extends over 15 amino acids. Germline V lookup: CDR1 GTSNPN, CDR2 SVGIG (reference sequence). Trimming cost V 0 bases and J 0 bases, with 10 bases left between them. The CDR3 region is CAWSVLGPSTDTQYF. In DNA, the CDR3 is TGTGCCTGGAGTGTACTAGGGCCCAGCACAGATACGCAGTATTTT.

This clone was counted between two and nine times. CDR3 nucleotides: TGTGCCAGTAGTATCCTCTCTGGAAACACCATATATTTT. Translation gives CASSILSGNTIYF. V usage is TRBV19 and J usage is TRBJ1-3; D is unresolved. The CDR3 spans 13 residues. Trimming took off 3 bases at V and 0 bases at J, with 3 bases between the two ends. Germline values: CDR1 LNHDA, CDR2 SQIVND (reference sequence).

The rearrangement uses TRBV10-3 and TRBJ2-1; no firm D call. The CDR3 has 11 amino acids. V lost 10 bases and J lost 3, with 7 bases in between. Germline CDR1 and CDR2: ENHRY and SYGVKD. The CDR3 DNA is TGTGCCACCCTAGTCTACAATGAGCAGTTCTTC. It codes for CATLVYNEQFF.